The 17 T cell receptor beta chains below all came from one sample that was sequenced in a study of T cell responses to AZD1222 COVID-19 vaccine. The protocol was immunoSEQ multiplex PCR, while the TCRdb copy is restricted to in-frame clones and leaves out a portion. The table shows around 72,000 clones, with more than 75% occurring only once. The starting material was peripheral blood, obtained on day 0 of AZD1222 vaccination. These receptors were taken from an adult in good health.

This clone was seen a few times. The chain uses TRBV28 and TRBJ1-6; TRBD1 might be the D (5 bases). The CDR3 has 15 amino acids. Germline V CDR1 and CDR2: MDHEN, SYDVKM. Trimming took 6 bases from V and 5 from J, leaving 14 bases between them. DNA of the CDR3: TGTGCCAGCAGGGGGGGGGTTCTAGATAATTCACCCCTCCACTTT. It is translated as CASRGGVLDNSPLHF.

The rearrangement links TRBV30 to TRBJ1-1; D is unclear. In germline, CDR1 is GTSNPN, CDR2 SVGIG (reference sequence). The V gene lost 4 bases and the J gene lost 3 bases, with 9 bases spanning the gap. The CDR3 consists of 12 residues. CDR3 DNA: TGTGCCTGGAATCAGAGGGACACTGAAGCTTTCTTT. It yields the protein CAWNQRDTEAFF. Together with reference TRBV30 and TRBJ1-1, the CDR3 gives the full variable domain: SQTIHQWPATLVQPVGSPLSLECTVEGTSNPNLYWYRQAAGRGLQLLFYSVGIGQISSEVPQNLSASRPQDRQFILSSKKLLLSDSGFYLCAWNQRDTEAFFGQGTRLTVV.

The genes are TRBV3-1 (or the pseudogene TRBV3-2) and TRBJ1-2; D might be TRBD1 (5 bases). Per germline, CDR1 LGHDT and CDR2 YNNKEL (reference sequence). This CDR3 has 13 residues. V was cut by 2 bases and J by 7 bases, with 11 bases left in between. CDR3 coding DNA: TGTGCCAGCAGCCAACAGGCAGGGCCTGGCTACACCTTC. Amino acid sequence: CASSQQAGPGYTF.

The table lists this clone with a few counts. The chain employs TRBV21-1 and TRBJ2-7. TRBV21-1 is annotated as a pseudogene. The CDR3 consists of 14 residues. CDR3 nucleotide sequence: TGTGCCATCTTCTGGGATGGAACCTCCTACGAGCAGTACTTC. Its protein product is CAIFWDGTSYEQYF.

The chain couples TRBV6-5 to TRBJ2-7; a possible D gene is TRBD1 (5 bases). The CDR3 sequence is 12 residues long. Trimming removed 8 bases from V and 2 bases from J, with 10 bases in between. Per germline, CDR1 MNHEY and CDR2 SVGAGI. The CDR3 spells CASFDSPYEQYF. The CDR3, as DNA: TGTGCCAGCTTCGACAGTCCCTACGAGCAGTACTTC.

V gene TRBV15 combines with J gene TRBJ2-3; D might be TRBD2 (5 bases). Germline CDR1 LNHNV, CDR2 YYDKDF (reference sequence). This CDR3 region has 15 residues. V gave up 1 base and J gave up 13 bases, with 21 bases separating them. CDR3 in amino acids: CATSRGVGGGPREYF. CDR3 DNA sequence: TGTGCCACCAGCAGAGGGGTTGGAGGAGGACCGAGGGAGTATTTT.

This rearrangement joins TRBV19 to TRBJ2-1; tentative D call: TRBD2 (5 bases). Trimming took off 10 bases at V and 4 bases at J, with 14 bases between the two ends. CDR3 length: 13 residues. Germline values: CDR1 LNHDA, CDR2 SQIVND (reference sequence). For the CDR3, the DNA is TGTGCCACCCGCCCGGGGTTGTACAATGAGCAGTTCTTC. Its translation: CATRPGLYNEQFF.

The chain uses TRBV27 and TRBJ2-7; D call uncertain. This CDR3 spans 16 amino acids. Germline V gene data show CDR1 as MNHEY and CDR2 as SMNVEV (reference sequence). V lost 7 bases, J lost 0 bases, and 19 bases lay in between. The CDR3 DNA reads TGTGCCAGCACCCCCCTCAGTCGAATTAGCTCCTACGAGCAGTACTTC. Translated: CASTPLSRISSYEQYF.

The chain joins TRBV6-5 to TRBJ2-5, with 9 bases that match TRBD1. With V trimmed by 7 bases and J by 5 bases, 11 bases remained unmatched. This CDR3 region has 15 residues. The germline V gene encodes CDR1 MNHEY and CDR2 SVGAGI. The CDR3 region has the DNA TGTGCCAGCAAGACCGGGACAGGGAGCGCGGAGACCCAGTACTTC. Translated, it gives CASKTGTGSAETQYF.

CDR3 coding DNA: TGTGCCACCAAAAACAGGGACCTGGTCGTGGGCTCCTACAATGAGCAGTTCTTC. Its translation is CATKNRDLVVGSYNEQFF. The rearrangement uses TRBV24-1 and TRBJ2-1; possible D gene TRBD1, 6 bases. V was clipped by 8 bases and J by 0 bases, with 22 bases between them. Germline V gene lookup returns CDR1 KGHDR and CDR2 SFDVKD. The CDR3 runs 18 residues.

The CDR3 region is CASSPRTGVRAEQFF. The CDR3 coding sequence is TGTGCCAGCAGTCCCAGGACGGGGGTTAGGGCTGAGCAGTTCTTC. This sequence joins TRBV6-5 and TRBJ2-1, with TRBD2 as a possible D gene (6 bases). The CDR3 consists of 15 residues. Germline assignment: CDR1 MNHEY and CDR2 SVGAGI. V was cut by 5 bases and J by 9 bases, with 20 bases left in between.

V and J are TRBV6-4 and TRBJ1-2; D is undetermined. Deletions cut 8 bases from V and 3 bases from J, with 13 bases between. Per germline, CDR1 MRHNA and CDR2 SNTAGT. There are 13 residues in the CDR3. CDR3 nucleotides: TGTGCCAGCGGTGGAAGTGAGGACTATGGCTACACCTTC. Translation: CASGGSEDYGYTF.

The chain links TRBV6-1 to TRBJ1-5, with no clear D. The germline V and J ends were trimmed by 3 bases and 4 bases, with 13 bases remaining between them. The germline V gene encodes CDR1 MNHNS and CDR2 SASEGT. The CDR3 runs to 15 residues. The CDR3 coding sequence is TGTGCCAGCAGTGAGTCAAGGTATCCAAATCAGCCCCAGCATTTT. It yields the protein CASSESRYPNQPQHF.

V usage is TRBV30 and J usage is TRBJ2-1; 9 bases map to TRBD2. CDR1 is GTSNPN, CDR2 SVGIG, per germline (reference sequence). The CDR3 is made up of 17 amino acids. Trimming cost V 0 bases and J 7 bases; bases outside gene matches: 13. The CDR3 reads CAWSVGVGTSSSNEQFF. The CDR3 nucleotides read TGTGCCTGGAGTGTAGGGGTCGGGACTAGCTCCTCTAATGAGCAGTTCTTC.

V gene TRBV5-6 combines with J gene TRBJ1-5; 8 positions agree with TRBD1. The CDR3 loop spans 13 amino acids. With V trimmed by 4 bases and J by 7 bases, 4 bases remained unmatched. Germline values: CDR1 SGHDT, CDR2 YYEEEE. The CDR3 region has the DNA TGTGCCAGCAGCCTCGACAGGGGCCAGCCCCAGCATTTT. This sequence encodes CASSLDRGQPQHF.

The J gene is TRBJ1-5, the V gene TRBV4-2, with D hard to call. Germline V gives CDR1 LGHNA, CDR2 YNFKEQ. The length of the CDR3 is 14 residues. The germline V and J ends were trimmed by 5 bases and 0 bases, with 8 bases remaining between them. CDR3: CASSREISNQPQHF. Here the CDR3 DNA reads TGTGCCAGCAGCAGAGAAATTAGCAATCAGCCCCAGCATTTT.

This chain links TRBV5-1 with TRBJ2-5, with 12 positions matching TRBD2. The CDR3 is 16 amino acids. The germline CDR1 and CDR2 sequences are SGHRS and YFSETQ. V lost 3 bases to trimming and J lost 4 bases; unmatched junction nucleotides: 7. The CDR3 region has the DNA TGCGCCAGCAGCTCCGGACTAGCGGGGAGGGGAGAGACCCAGTACTTC. Protein: CASSSGLAGRGETQYF.